The 16 T cell receptor beta chains below were found in one sample sequenced in a study of T cell responses to AZD1222 COVID-19 vaccine (dated by TCRdb to the early 2020s). The library was obtained by the immunoSEQ multiplex PCR assay. TCRdb re-hosts the immuneACCESS table, in-frame sequences only. Its copies lack some clones; in the studies checked, an unresolved V gene accounts for under half of them, and the cause for the rest is not known. This sample is represented by 25,000 to 30,000 clones; around 86% of them were singletons. Together, the top ten hold 1% to 1.5% of the sample. The sample's time point label, in plain terms: baseline before first vaccination. Material: peripheral blood, obtained on day 0 of AZD1222 vaccination. The source is an adult in good health.

The chain has TRBV30 and TRBJ1-1; D gene unclear. The germline V gene has CDR1 GTSNPN and CDR2 SVGIG (reference sequence). V lost 4 bases, J lost 10 bases, and 16 bases lay in between. This CDR3 region has 12 residues. This CDR3 is CAWNEGSKGAFF. CDR3 bases: TGTGCCTGGAACGAAGGTTCTAAGGGAGCTTTCTTT.

The J gene is TRBJ2-2, the V gene TRBV14, with a possible D match to TRBD1 (6 bases). V shed 1 base and J shed 3 bases, with 15 bases lying between them. Germline-derived CDR1 and CDR2 are SGHDN and FVKESK. The CDR3 extends over 17 amino acids. CDR3: CASSQGALSGDTGELFF. DNA of the CDR3: TGTGCCAGCAGCCAAGGGGCTTTGTCAGGGGACACCGGGGAGCTGTTTTTT.

V is TRBV28 and J is TRBJ1-6; D remains ambiguous. This CDR3 spans 13 amino acids. V gave up 3 bases and J gave up 7 bases, with 7 bases separating them. Germline-derived CDR1 and CDR2 are MDHEN and SYDVKM. Here the CDR3 reads CASSLLGNSPLHF. For the CDR3, the DNA is TGTGCCAGCAGTTTGCTGGGGAATTCACCCCTCCACTTT.

V usage is TRBV20-1 and J usage is TRBJ1-1, with D tentatively TRBD1 (5 bases). The CDR3 covers 10 residues. Germline loops: CDR1 DFQATT, CDR2 SNEGSKA (reference sequence). V dropped 5 bases and J dropped 7 bases, with 8 bases sitting between them. In nucleotides, the CDR3 is TGCAGTGCTGGGACGAGTGAAGCTTTCTTT. It specifies CSAGTSEAFF.

This rearrangement joins TRBV11-2 to TRBJ1-4; D gene uncertain. The CDR3 spans 13 residues. V was pared by 0 bases and J by 8 bases, with 7 bases between. Germline assignment: CDR1 SGHAT and CDR2 FQNNGV. The CDR3 is CASSLDRGEKLFF. In nucleotides, the CDR3 is TGTGCCAGCAGCTTAGATCGGGGAGAAAAACTGTTTTTT.

V usage is TRBV12-3 or TRBV12-4 and J usage is TRBJ1-5; D uncertain. This CDR3 is built from 12 residues. V was shortened by 5 bases and J by 5 bases, with 7 bases between the two germline ends. The CDR3 loop reads CASSQEYQPQHF. CDR3 bases: TGTGCCAGCAGTCAGGAGTATCAGCCCCAGCATTTT.

The chain has TRBV5-1 and TRBJ2-2, with D hard to call. This CDR3 region has 14 residues. Trimming pared 7 bases from V and 2 bases from J, leaving 12 bases between. The germline V gene encodes CDR1 SGHRS and CDR2 YFSETQ. This CDR3 is CASDPGYNTGELFF. CDR3 nucleotides: TGCGCCAGCGACCCGGGCTATAACACCGGGGAGCTGTTTTTT.

The chain couples TRBV18 to TRBJ2-5; the D gene is possibly TRBD2 (6 bases). V was trimmed by 3 bases and J by 3 bases, leaving 11 bases between them. Germline V CDR1 and CDR2: KGHSH, LQKENI. This CDR3 is built from 14 residues. The CDR3 loop reads CASSPAGIEETQYF. CDR3 sequence (DNA): TGTGCCAGCTCACCGGCGGGGATAGAAGAGACCCAGTACTTC.

The chain carries TRBV7-2 and TRBJ2-7; unclear D gene. The CDR3 sequence is 11 residues long. In germline, CDR1 is SGHTA, CDR2 FQGNSA. V was trimmed by 5 bases and J by 9 bases, leaving 11 bases between them. The CDR3 sequence is CASSPGQRQYF. CDR3 bases: TGTGCCAGCAGCCCCGGCCAACGGCAGTACTTC.

J is TRBJ2-7 and V is TRBV7-2; TRBD2 matches at 9 bases. Germline-derived CDR1 and CDR2 are SGHTA and FQGNSA. This CDR3 comprises 16 residues. V shed 5 bases and J 2 bases; nucleotides not matched to a gene: 10. The CDR3 DNA follows: TGTGCCAGCAGCCAGGCTTATAGCGGGGGTACCTACGAGCAGTACTTC. This sequence encodes CASSQAYSGGTYEQYF.

Here the CDR3 reads CASSPPLVSGAKNIQYF. The CDR3 DNA reads TGTGCCAGCAGCCCCCCTTTGGTTTCGGGAGCCAAAAACATTCAGTACTTC. The V and J genes are TRBV9 and TRBJ2-4; D unclear. CDR3 size: 17 residues. Trimming removed 4 bases at V and 0 bases at J, with 17 bases between. The V gene's germline CDR1 is SGDLS and CDR2 YYNGEE.

CDR3 sequence (DNA): TGTGCCAGCAGTGCCACTACTAGAATTTCGTACAATGAGCAGTTCTTC. Amino acid sequence: CASSATTRISYNEQFF. The V and J genes are TRBV25-1 and TRBJ2-1, with D possibly matching TRBD2 (5 bases). The V end was cut by 4 bases, the J end by 4 bases, with 17 bases between. Germline V lookup: CDR1 MGHDK, CDR2 SYGVNS. The CDR3 is 16 amino acids.

This clone was counted a few times. The chain is built from TRBV3-1 (or the pseudogene TRBV3-2) and TRBJ2-1; tentative D call: TRBD2 (5 bases). The V gene's germline CDR1 is LGHDT and CDR2 YNNKEL (reference sequence). V was shortened by 4 bases and J by 9 bases, with 16 bases between the two germline ends. The CDR3 length is 14 residues. CDR3 DNA: TGTGCCAGCAGCCCAAGGGAGATCTTCTCTGAGCAGTTCTTC. This gives the protein CASSPREIFSEQFF.

This chain joins TRBV9 and TRBJ1-6; D gene ambiguous. This CDR3 is built from 17 residues. Germline V gene lookup returns CDR1 SGDLS and CDR2 YYNGEE. V was shortened by 8 bases and J by 6 bases, with 24 bases between the two germline ends. CDR3 protein: CARNRNLRALFNSPLHF. Written as DNA, the CDR3 is TGTGCCAGGAACCGAAATCTAAGGGCATTGTTTAATTCACCCCTCCACTTT.

This chain connects TRBV7-6 to TRBJ2-7; D gene unclear. V lost 2 bases, J lost 0 bases, and 11 bases lay in between. Per germline, CDR1 SGHVS and CDR2 FNYEAQ. This CDR3 region has 15 residues. CDR3 nucleotides: TGTGCCAGCAGCTTATCCGCGTCTTCCTCCTACGAGCAGTACTTC. It codes for CASSLSASSSYEQYF.

This clone came up a few times. The V gene is TRBV11-2, the J gene TRBJ2-1; D gene uncertain. CDR1 SGHAT and CDR2 FQNNGV come from the germline V gene. The CDR3 consists of 14 residues. The V gene lost 1 base and the J gene lost 12 bases, with 16 bases spanning the gap. The CDR3 spells CASSLVGSNKRQFF. For the CDR3, the DNA is TGTGCCAGCAGCTTAGTTGGCAGCAATAAGAGGCAGTTCTTC.